What follows are 17 T cell receptor beta chains derived from one specimen sequenced in a study of identical twins (dated by TCRdb to the mid-2010s). Receptor libraries were prepared by 5' RACE. The sequencer listed for this sample is Illumina HiSeq 2000. Starting from the raw public reads, TCRdb applied fastp trimming at Q25, assembled clones with MiXCR and retained in-frame beta chains. Each CDR3 protein appears once, grouped with its most common genes and DNA. This sample comprises 650,000 to 750,000 distinct CDR3 sequences, 20% to 25% of them detected only once. Of the sample, 4% to 4.5% falls within the top ten clones. A further study also used this sample, focusing on T cells expressing NK-cell markers.

Sequencing input: PBMCs. The receptors come from a woman in her late teens or twenties in good health.

In regard to this clonotype: A much larger clone lies a single base off, so this may be a read error. This chain links TRBV5-4 with TRBJ2-3; 13 bases are shared with TRBD2. Germline V gene sequence: CDR1 SGHNT, CDR2 YYREEE (reference sequence). The CDR3 has 16 residues. CDR3 DNA: TGTGCCATCAGCCCAGGACTAGCGGGAGTCACAGATACGCAGTATTTT. Protein: CAISPGLAGVTDTQYF.

The chain combines TRBV12-3 or TRBV12-4 with TRBJ2-1; D is ambiguous. The CDR3 covers 13 residues. Trimming took off 1 base at V and 10 bases at J, with 11 bases between the two ends. The CDR3 here is CASSLVGRAEQFF. CDR3 DNA: TGTGCCAGCAGTTTAGTCGGACGGGCGGAGCAGTTCTTC.

This chain links TRBV27 with TRBJ2-7; 7 nucleotides line up with TRBD1. The CDR3 contains 15 residues. Germline V gene sequence: CDR1 MNHEY, CDR2 SMNVEV (reference sequence). With 5 bases clipped from V and 3 bases from J, the junction kept 10 bases outside the gene matches. CDR3 in DNA: TGTGCCAGCAGTCTCACCAACAGGGGCATCTACGAGCAGTACTTC. The encoded protein is CASSLTNRGIYEQYF.

The chain employs TRBV11-2 and TRBJ2-7; 8 bases are a match to TRBD2. CDR3 length: 15 residues. J gave up 3 bases and V 4 bases, and 8 bases lay outside the gene matches. The V gene's germline CDR1 is SGHAT and CDR2 FQNNGV. Here the CDR3 reads CASSSTRTSHYEQYF. Here the CDR3 DNA reads TGTGCCAGCAGCTCTACCCGGACTAGCCACTACGAGCAGTACTTC.

This clonotype was counted only a few times. The V gene is TRBV7-8, the J gene TRBJ2-6, with D possibly called TRBD1 or TRBD2 (5 bases each). CDR1 SGHVS and CDR2 FQNEAQ come from the germline V gene. The CDR3 is 14 amino acids. Trimming took off 7 bases at V and 3 bases at J, with 10 bases between the two ends. The chain's CDR3 is CASIQGDGANVLTF. The CDR3 bases are TGTGCCAGCATCCAGGGAGATGGGGCCAACGTCCTGACTTTC. Full variable domain (missing parts from reference TRBV7-8 and TRBJ2-6): GAGVSQSPRYKVAKRGQDVALRCDPISGHVSLFWYQQALGQGPEFLTYFQNEAQLDKSGLPSDRFFAERPEGSVSTLKIQRTQQEDSAVYLCASIQGDGANVLTFGAGSRLTVL.

V is TRBV2 and J is TRBJ2-2; no clear D. The CDR3 is 14 amino acids. V shed 3 bases and J shed 1 base, with 6 bases lying between them. CDR1 and CDR2 from the germline V gene are SNHLY and FYNNEI. CDR3 protein: CASSEKGNTGELFF. The CDR3 coding sequence is TGTGCCAGCAGTGAGAAGGGGAACACCGGGGAGCTGTTTTTT.

The table lists this clonotype with many counts. V and J are TRBV5-1 and TRBJ2-7, with 10 bases lining up with TRBD1. Unmatched junction bases numbered 5, after V lost 2 bases and J lost 3 bases. The germline V gene encodes CDR1 SGHRS and CDR2 YFSETQ. This CDR3 has 15 amino acids. The CDR3, as DNA: TGCGCCAGCAGCTTATCCCGGGACAGGGGCTACGAGCAGTACTTC. Amino acid sequence: CASSLSRDRGYEQYF.

V usage is TRBV5-1 and J usage is TRBJ2-1; no reliable D call. Germline V CDR1 and CDR2: SGHRS, YFSETQ. The CDR3 spans 15 residues. Trimming cost V 0 bases and J 4 bases, with 11 bases left between them. The CDR3 protein is CASSLEWASYNEQFF. The DNA of the CDR3 is TGCGCCAGCAGCTTGGAGTGGGCTAGTTACAATGAGCAGTTCTTC.

The chain uses TRBV7-2 and TRBJ2-7; D gene uncertain. Germline V CDR1 and CDR2: SGHTA, FQGNSA. CDR3 length: 15 residues. Trimming removed 0 bases from V and 5 bases from J, with 14 bases in between. CDR3 nucleotide sequence: TGTGCCAGCAGCTTAGCTCGGACCCGCCGGCACGAGCAGTACTTC. Amino acid sequence: CASSLARTRRHEQYF.

The chain links TRBV20-1 to TRBJ2-1; 10 nucleotides match TRBD2. V lost 3 bases to trimming and J lost 4 bases; unmatched junction nucleotides: 9. Germline V lookup: CDR1 DFQATT, CDR2 SNEGSKA (reference sequence). The CDR3 consists of 16 residues. The CDR3 DNA reads as TGCAGTGCTAGTCCCAGGGGGACTAGCGCGTACAATGAGCAGTTCTTC. Translated, it gives CSASPRGTSAYNEQFF.

This clonotype was counted only a few times. V and J are TRBV11-3 and TRBJ2-3; D possibly corresponds to TRBD1 (5 bases). This CDR3 is built from 14 residues. The germline CDR1 and CDR2 sequences are SGHNT and YENEEA. The V gene lost 3 bases and the J gene lost 3 bases, with 10 bases spanning the gap. CDR3 coding DNA: TGTGCCAGCAGCTTCCGCAGGGCTACAGATACGCAGTATTTT. Translation gives CASSFRRATDTQYF.

V is TRBV6-2 or TRBV6-3 and J is TRBJ2-1; TRBD1 agrees at 7 bases. J gave up 4 bases and V 5 bases, and 8 bases lay outside the gene matches. The CDR3 consists of 15 residues. Germline CDR1 and CDR2: MNHEY and SVGEGT. CDR3 in DNA: TGTGCCAGCAGTAACCCGGGACAGAGATACAATGAGCAGTTCTTC. This sequence encodes CASSNPGQRYNEQFF.

This clonotype has at least ten counts. At one end, the junction sequence differs from germline, possibly due to a read error. V and J are TRBV18 and TRBJ1-1; 7 bases match TRBD1. The CDR3 totals 13 residues. Looked up from germline, CDR1 is KGHSH and CDR2 is LQKENI. Here the CDR3 reads CASSPDRDTEAFF. CDR3 DNA sequence: TGCGCCAGCAGCCCCGACAGGGACACTGAAGCTTTCTTT.

The chain is built from TRBV5-1 and TRBJ1-5; 7 bases align to TRBD1. The CDR3 runs to 15 residues. Losses at the gene ends were 0 bases for V and 6 bases for J; bases not matched to a gene: 6. CDR1 SGHRS and CDR2 YFSETQ come from the germline V gene. The CDR3 DNA is TGCGCCAGCAGCTTGGGAGGGACAGCGAGTCAGCCCCAGCATTTT. It is translated as CASSLGGTASQPQHF.

V gene TRBV4-1 combines with J gene TRBJ2-7; D tentatively fits TRBD1 or TRBD2 (6 bases each). The CDR3 has 15 amino acids. Trimming took 1 base from V and 3 from J, leaving 13 bases between them. Germline V gives CDR1 MGHRA, CDR2 YSYEKL. The CDR3 region has the DNA TGCGCCAGCAGCCAAGCCGGAGGGGGACTCTACGAGCAGTACTTC. This gives the protein CASSQAGGGLYEQYF.

This clonotype showed up just a few times. This chain uses TRBV5-5 with TRBJ2-3; 9 bases fit TRBD1. The V gene's germline CDR1 is SGHKS and CDR2 YYEKEE (reference sequence). CDR3 length equals 17 residues. V lost 0 bases to trimming and J lost 3 bases; unmatched junction nucleotides: 8. The DNA for the CDR3 is TGTGCCAGCAGCTTGGAGGGACAGGGTAGAAGAACAGATACGCAGTATTTT. Its translation: CASSLEGQGRRTDTQYF.

This clonotype was detected a few times. The chain combines TRBV7-2 with TRBJ2-1; TRBD2 agrees at 8 bases. The V and J ends lost 5 bases and 8 bases, in that order; junction bases with no gene match: 14. The germline gives CDR1 SGHTA, CDR2 FQGNSA. The CDR3 has 16 amino acids. The chain's CDR3 is CASSVLWGSGSYEQFF. In DNA form, the CDR3 reads TGTGCCAGCAGCGTCCTTTGGGGGAGCGGGAGTTATGAGCAGTTCTTC.